The source of this TCR beta chain is a study of cytomegalovirus exposure and HLA in healthy donors. Study details: The same platform as the roughly 700 first-cohort repertoires was used for the roughly 130 validation repertoires, a later analysis reported.

Germline CDR1 and CDR2: SGDLS and YYNGEE. Trimming at V came to 3 bases and at J to 9 bases, leaving 10 bases not matched to a gene. The CDR3 is made up of 17 amino acids. The method was immunoSEQ multiplex PCR; TCRdb's version includes in-frame clones alone and lacks a portion of them. The sample carries tens of thousands of clones, less than 95% recorded once. In this sample, this clone turned up a few times. The target antigen is unknown. Overall study results and limits: Published work reported that the classifier diagnosed cytomegalovirus status with high specificity and sensitivity.

This chain connects TRBV9 to TRBJ2-6; 12 nucleotides match TRBD1. The sample was PBMCs. This receptor was identified in a woman aged 18 to 35 in good health and CMV-seropositive. CDR3 sequence (DNA): TGTGCCAGCAGCGGGCTGGGGACAGGGGGCGGCGGCAACGTCCTGACTTTC. Residues: CASSGLGTGGGGNVLTF.